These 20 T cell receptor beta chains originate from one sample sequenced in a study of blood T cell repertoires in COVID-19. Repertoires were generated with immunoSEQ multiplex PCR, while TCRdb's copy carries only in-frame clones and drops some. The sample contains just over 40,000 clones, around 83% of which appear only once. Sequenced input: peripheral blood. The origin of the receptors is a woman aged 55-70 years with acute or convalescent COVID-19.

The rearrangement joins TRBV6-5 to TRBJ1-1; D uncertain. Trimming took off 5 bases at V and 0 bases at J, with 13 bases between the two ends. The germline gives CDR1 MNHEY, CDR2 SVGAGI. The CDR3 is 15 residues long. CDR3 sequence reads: CASSNPRGVNTEAFF. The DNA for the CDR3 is TGTGCCAGCAGTAACCCGAGAGGAGTGAACACTGAAGCTTTCTTT.

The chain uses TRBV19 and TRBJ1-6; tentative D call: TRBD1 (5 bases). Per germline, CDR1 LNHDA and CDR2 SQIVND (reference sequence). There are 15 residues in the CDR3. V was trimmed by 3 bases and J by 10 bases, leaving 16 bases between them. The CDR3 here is CASSIRDPGRSPLHF. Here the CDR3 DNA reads TGTGCCAGTAGTATTCGGGACCCTGGGAGGTCACCCCTCCACTTT.

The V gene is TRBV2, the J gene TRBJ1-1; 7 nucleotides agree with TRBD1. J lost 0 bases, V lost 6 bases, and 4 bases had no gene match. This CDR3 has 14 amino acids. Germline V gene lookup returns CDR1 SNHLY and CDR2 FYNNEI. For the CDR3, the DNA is TGTGCCAGCAGGAGGGGACAGCTGAACACTGAAGCTTTCTTT. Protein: CASRRGQLNTEAFF.

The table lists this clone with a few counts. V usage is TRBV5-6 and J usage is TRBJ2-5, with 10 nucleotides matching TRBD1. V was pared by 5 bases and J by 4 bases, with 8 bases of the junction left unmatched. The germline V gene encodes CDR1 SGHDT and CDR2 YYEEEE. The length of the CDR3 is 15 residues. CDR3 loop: CASSATGTGVETQYF. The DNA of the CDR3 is TGTGCCAGCAGTGCAACCGGGACAGGGGTAGAGACCCAGTACTTC.

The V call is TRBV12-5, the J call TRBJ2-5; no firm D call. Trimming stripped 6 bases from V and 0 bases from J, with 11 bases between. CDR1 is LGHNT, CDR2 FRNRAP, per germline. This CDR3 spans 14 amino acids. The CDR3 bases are TGTGCTAGTGGGACATGGCAGGACCAAGAGACCCAGTACTTC. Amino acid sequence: CASGTWQDQETQYF.

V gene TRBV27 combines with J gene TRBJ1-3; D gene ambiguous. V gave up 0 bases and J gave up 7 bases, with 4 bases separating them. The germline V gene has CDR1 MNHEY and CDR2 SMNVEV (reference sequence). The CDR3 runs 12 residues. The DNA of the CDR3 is TGTGCCAGCAGTTTATCCGGGAACACCATATATTTT. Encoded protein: CASSLSGNTIYF.

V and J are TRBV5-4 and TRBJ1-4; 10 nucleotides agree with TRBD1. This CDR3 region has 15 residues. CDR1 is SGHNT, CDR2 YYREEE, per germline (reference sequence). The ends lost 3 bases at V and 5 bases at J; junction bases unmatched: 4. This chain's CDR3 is CASSSMDRGNEKLFF. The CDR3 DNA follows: TGTGCCAGCAGCTCCATGGACAGGGGGAATGAAAAACTGTTTTTT.

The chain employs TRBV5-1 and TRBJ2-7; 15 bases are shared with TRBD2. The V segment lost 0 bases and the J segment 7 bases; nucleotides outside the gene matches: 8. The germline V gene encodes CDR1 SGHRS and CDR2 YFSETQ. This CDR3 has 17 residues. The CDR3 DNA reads TGCGCCAGCAGCTTGGACTTCGGACTAGCGGGAGGGCAAGAGCAGTACTTC. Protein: CASSLDFGLAGGQEQYF.

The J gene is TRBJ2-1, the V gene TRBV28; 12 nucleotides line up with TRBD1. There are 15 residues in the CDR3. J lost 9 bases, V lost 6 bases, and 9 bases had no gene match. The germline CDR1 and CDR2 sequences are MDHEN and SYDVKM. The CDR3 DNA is TGTGCCAGCAGCTCCCCGGGACAGGGGGCGGGTGAGCAGTTCTTC. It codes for CASSSPGQGAGEQFF.

The CDR3 DNA reads as TGTGCCAGCAGAGACCCGGCGTGGAGGCAGTACTTC. Amino acid sequence: CASRDPAWRQYF. The rearrangement joins TRBV6-6 to TRBJ2-7; the D is unclear. The germline V and J ends were trimmed by 6 bases and 9 bases, with 15 bases remaining between them. The germline gives CDR1 MNHNY, CDR2 SVGAGI (reference sequence). This CDR3 is 12 amino acids long.

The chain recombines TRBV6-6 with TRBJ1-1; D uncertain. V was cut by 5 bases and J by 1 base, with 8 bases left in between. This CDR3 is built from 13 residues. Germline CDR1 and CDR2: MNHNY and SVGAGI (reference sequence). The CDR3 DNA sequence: TGTGCCAGCAGTCACCCAGGGAACACTGAAGCTTTCTTT. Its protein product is CASSHPGNTEAFF.

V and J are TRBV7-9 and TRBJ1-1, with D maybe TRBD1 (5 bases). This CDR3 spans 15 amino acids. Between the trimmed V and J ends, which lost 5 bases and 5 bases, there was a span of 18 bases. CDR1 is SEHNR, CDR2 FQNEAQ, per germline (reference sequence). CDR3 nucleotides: TGTGCCAGCAGCCAAGGTGGTACCAAGGGGACTGAAGCTTTCTTT. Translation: CASSQGGTKGTEAFF.

CDR3 sequence: CASSIRGRLYNEQFF. The DNA of the CDR3 is TGTGCCAGCTCCATTCGCGGGAGGTTATACAATGAGCAGTTCTTC. This sequence joins TRBV18 and TRBJ2-1; TRBD2 matches at 8 bases. Germline CDR1 KGHSH, CDR2 LQKENI. Losses at the gene ends were 6 bases for V and 4 bases for J; bases not matched to a gene: 8. The CDR3 spans 15 residues.

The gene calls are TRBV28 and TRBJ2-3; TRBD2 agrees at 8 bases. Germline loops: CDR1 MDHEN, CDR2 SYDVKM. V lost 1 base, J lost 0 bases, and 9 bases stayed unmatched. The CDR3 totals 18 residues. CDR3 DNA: TGTGCCAGCAGTTTATCGAGGACTAGCCCATCTAGCACAGATACGCAGTATTTT. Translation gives CASSLSRTSPSSTDTQYF.

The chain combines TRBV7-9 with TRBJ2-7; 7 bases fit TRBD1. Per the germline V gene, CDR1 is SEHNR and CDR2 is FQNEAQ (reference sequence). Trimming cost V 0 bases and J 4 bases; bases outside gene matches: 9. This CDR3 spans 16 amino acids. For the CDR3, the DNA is TGTGCCAGCAGCTTAGCGGGCGGCAGGGGGACATACGAGCAGTACTTC. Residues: CASSLAGGRGTYEQYF.

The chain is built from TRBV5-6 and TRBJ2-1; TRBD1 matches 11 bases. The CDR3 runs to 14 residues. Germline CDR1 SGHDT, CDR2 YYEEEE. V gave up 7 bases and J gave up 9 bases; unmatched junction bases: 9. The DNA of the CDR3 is TGTGCCAGCGGACTTAGCGGGACAGGGGGTGAGCAGTTCTTC. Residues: CASGLSGTGGEQFF. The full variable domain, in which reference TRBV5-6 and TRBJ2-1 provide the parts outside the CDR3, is DAGVTQSPTHLIKTRGQQVTLRCSPKSGHDTVSWYQQALGQGPQFIFQYYEEEERQRGNFPDRFSGHQFPNYSSELNVNALLLGDSALYLCASGLSGTGGEQFFGPGTRLTVL.

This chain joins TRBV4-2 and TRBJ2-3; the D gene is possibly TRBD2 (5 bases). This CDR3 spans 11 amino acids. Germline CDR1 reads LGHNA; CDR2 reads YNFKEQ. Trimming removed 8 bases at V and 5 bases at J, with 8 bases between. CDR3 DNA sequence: TGTGCCAGCTCCGCGGGAGATACGCAGTATTTT. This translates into CASSAGDTQYF.

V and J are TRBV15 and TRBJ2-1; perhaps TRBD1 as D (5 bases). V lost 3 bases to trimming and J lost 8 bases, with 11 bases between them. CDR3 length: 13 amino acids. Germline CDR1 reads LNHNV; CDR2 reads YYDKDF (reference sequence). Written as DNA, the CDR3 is TGTGCCACCAGCAGCCAGACAGTCCATGAGCAGTTCTTC. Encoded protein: CATSSQTVHEQFF.

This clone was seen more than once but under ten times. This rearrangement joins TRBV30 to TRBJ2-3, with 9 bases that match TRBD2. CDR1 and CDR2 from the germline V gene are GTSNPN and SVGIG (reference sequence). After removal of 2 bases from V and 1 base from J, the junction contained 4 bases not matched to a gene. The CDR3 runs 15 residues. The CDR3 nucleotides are TGTGCCTGGAGTAGAGCTAGCGGGGGCACAGATACGCAGTATTTT. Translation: CAWSRASGGTDTQYF.

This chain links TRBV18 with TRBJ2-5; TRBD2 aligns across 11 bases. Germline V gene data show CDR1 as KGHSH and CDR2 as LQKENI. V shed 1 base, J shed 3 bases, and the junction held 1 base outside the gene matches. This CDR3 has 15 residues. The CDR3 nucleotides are TGTGCCAGCTCACCACGGGGACTAGCGGAAGAGACCCAGTACTTC. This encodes CASSPRGLAEETQYF.